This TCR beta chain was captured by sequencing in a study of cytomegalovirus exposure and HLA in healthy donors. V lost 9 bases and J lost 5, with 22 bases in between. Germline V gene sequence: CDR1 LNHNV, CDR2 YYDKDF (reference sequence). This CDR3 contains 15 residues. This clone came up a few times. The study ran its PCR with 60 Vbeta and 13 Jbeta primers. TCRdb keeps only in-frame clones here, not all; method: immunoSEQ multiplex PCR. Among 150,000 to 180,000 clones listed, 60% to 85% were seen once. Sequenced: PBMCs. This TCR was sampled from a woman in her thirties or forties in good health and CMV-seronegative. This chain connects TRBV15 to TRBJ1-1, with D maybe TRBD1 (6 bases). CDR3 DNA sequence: TGTGCCACGGGGTCAGGGACAACACTGAGGACTGAAGCTTTCTTT. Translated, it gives CATGSGTTLRTEAFF.